These 14 T cell receptor beta chains were sequenced from one sample in a study of blood T cell repertoires in COVID-19. Sequencing used immunoSEQ multiplex PCR; TCRdb keeps in-frame clones, though not all of them. Here the sample spans about 230,000 clones, approximately 81% being singletons. Specimen: peripheral blood. Receptor source: a woman older than 75 with acute or convalescent COVID-19.

The chain recombines TRBV30 with TRBJ2-7, with a weak D call TRBD2 (5 bases). The CDR3 covers 13 residues. The V gene's germline CDR1 is GTSNPN and CDR2 SVGIG (reference sequence). The ends were cut back, 5 bases at V and 2 bases at J, with 13 bases in the middle. The DNA of the CDR3 is TGTGCCTGGTCCCCGGGGAGAACCTACGAGCAGTACTTC. Residues: CAWSPGRTYEQYF.

This clone was seen just once. This chain connects TRBV6-1 to TRBJ2-1; a possible D gene is TRBD2 (5 bases). V lost 4 bases, J lost 0 bases, and 13 bases lay in between. The CDR3 consists of 16 residues. Germline V gives CDR1 MNHNS, CDR2 SASEGT. CDR3 sequence reads: CASSGSAGSSYNEQFF. The DNA for the CDR3 is TGTGCCAGCAGTGGTTCCGCGGGCAGCTCCTACAATGAGCAGTTCTTC.

The V gene is TRBV28, the J gene TRBJ2-7; D call uncertain. Trimming took 5 bases from V and 2 from J, leaving 13 bases between them. The CDR3 covers 14 residues. CDR1 and CDR2 (germline): MDHEN, SYDVKM. CDR3 in DNA: TGTGCCAGCAGTACTATTGCCTCACCCTACGAGCAGTACTTC. It encodes CASSTIASPYEQYF.

The chain links TRBV2 to TRBJ2-3; the D is unclear. The CDR3 has 13 amino acids. Trimming pared 2 bases from V and 3 bases from J, leaving 6 bases between. Germline loops: CDR1 SNHLY, CDR2 FYNNEI. The CDR3 spells CASSEPPTDTQYF. The DNA for the CDR3 is TGTGCCAGCAGTGAACCCCCAACAGATACGCAGTATTTT.

This clone has only a few counts. The chain carries TRBV9 and TRBJ1-5; no reliable D call. CDR1 is SGDLS, CDR2 YYNGEE, per germline. Trimming shortened V by 2 bases and J by 3 bases, and 12 bases separated the two germline ends. CDR3 length: 15 amino acids. CDR3 in amino acids: CASSVGTGNNQPQHF. The DNA for the CDR3 is TGTGCCAGCAGCGTGGGAACCGGGAACAATCAGCCCCAGCATTTT.

This clone was counted only a few times. The chain recombines TRBV11-2 with TRBJ2-7, with 7 bases that match TRBD1. The CDR3 covers 14 residues. V trimming: 4 bases; J trimming: 5 bases; junction bases outside the gene matches: 8. Germline assignment: CDR1 SGHAT and CDR2 FQNNGV. CDR3: CASSSRTGGDEQYF. CDR3 bases: TGTGCCAGCAGCTCCCGGACAGGCGGCGACGAGCAGTACTTC.

This clone appeared once. CDR3 residues: CASSPRLGTGATEAFF. The CDR3, as DNA: TGCGCCAGCAGCCCCAGGCTCGGGACAGGGGCCACTGAAGCTTTCTTT. The chain links TRBV5-1 to TRBJ1-1; TRBD1 agrees at 10 bases. The germline CDR1 and CDR2 sequences are SGHRS and YFSETQ. The junction had 10 bases not matched to a gene; V was cut back by 4 bases and J by 4 bases. The CDR3 is 16 residues long.

The chain joins TRBV5-6 to TRBJ1-3; no firm D call. The CDR3 is made up of 15 amino acids. The germline gives CDR1 SGHDT, CDR2 YYEEEE. The ends were cut back, 2 bases at V and 1 base at J, with 10 bases in the middle. The CDR3 DNA follows: TGTGCCAGCAGCTTTGTCCGGGGATCTGGAAACACCATATATTTT. This gives the protein CASSFVRGSGNTIYF.

The rearrangement links TRBV4-1 to TRBJ1-2; possible D gene TRBD1, 5 bases. CDR3 length: 14 residues. V was trimmed by 4 bases and J by 8 bases, leaving 17 bases between them. From germline, CDR1 is MGHRA and CDR2 YSYEKL. The CDR3, as DNA: TGCGCCAGCAGCCCGGCAGGGAAAATTAACGGCTACACCTTC. Translation gives CASSPAGKINGYTF.

V is TRBV6-5 and J is TRBJ2-1; 7 bases map to TRBD2. Per germline, CDR1 MNHEY and CDR2 SVGAGI. V gave up 6 bases and J gave up 7 bases; unmatched junction bases: 9. The CDR3 consists of 14 residues. CDR3 amino acids: CASSFFGGLNEQFF. The CDR3 region has the DNA TGTGCCAGCAGCTTTTTCGGGGGGTTAAATGAGCAGTTCTTC.

This clone was recorded a few times. This sequence joins TRBV15 and TRBJ1-4, with a tentative D call TRBD1 (5 bases). V lost 0 bases and J 8 bases, leaving 10 bases between the germline ends. The germline V gene encodes CDR1 LNHNV and CDR2 YYDKDF (reference sequence). CDR3 length: 14 amino acids. CDR3 bases: TGTGCCACCAGCAGAGACAATGGGGGGGAAAAACTGTTTTTT. Translation gives CATSRDNGGEKLFF.

This rearrangement joins TRBV5-1 to TRBJ2-1; 10 bases map to TRBD2. V gave up 0 bases and J gave up 4 bases; unmatched junction bases: 1. Germline V CDR1 and CDR2: SGHRS, YFSETQ. This CDR3 spans 15 amino acids. CDR3 sequence: CASSLDSGGYNEQFF. Here the CDR3 DNA reads TGCGCCAGCAGCTTGGATAGCGGGGGGTACAATGAGCAGTTCTTC.

The chain couples TRBV19 to TRBJ1-2; 8 bases are shared with TRBD1. With 1 base clipped from V and 11 bases from J, the junction kept 9 bases outside the gene matches. The CDR3 length is 14 residues. Germline loops: CDR1 LNHDA, CDR2 SQIVND (reference sequence). CDR3 sequence reads: CASSIVGQGGYYTF. In DNA form, the CDR3 reads TGTGCCAGTAGTATAGTTGGACAGGGAGGTTATTACACCTTC. Full variable domain (remainder filled in from reference TRBV19 and TRBJ1-2): DGGITQSPKYLFRKEGQNVTLSCEQNLNHDAMYWYRQDPGQGLRLIYYSQIVNDFQKGDIAEGYSVSREKKESFPLTVTSAQKNPTAFYLCASSIVGQGGYYTFGSGTRLTVV.

The V gene is TRBV28, the J gene TRBJ1-1; D perhaps matches TRBD1 (6 bases). The germline V and J ends were trimmed by 10 bases and 4 bases, with 19 bases remaining between them. Germline V lookup: CDR1 MDHEN, CDR2 SYDVKM. The CDR3 loop spans 14 amino acids. Here the CDR3 DNA reads TGTGCCACCCGACGAGCAGGGGCGGCCACTGAAGCTTTCTTT. This translates into CATRRAGAATEAFF.